Presented here are 7 T cell receptor beta chains from one specimen sequenced in a study of shared clonotypes between healthy human individuals. TCRdb's table, derived via immunoSEQ multiplex PCR, lists solely in-frame clones and lacks some. The repertoire holds roughly 1 million clones, with about 70% as singletons. Sequencing was performed on memory CD4+ T cells sorted from blood. Subset indicated: CD45RA-negative fraction. These receptors originate from a man aged 18 to 30 in good health.

This clone was counted between two and nine times. The chain employs TRBV7-9 and TRBJ2-4; D unresolved. The CDR3 is 12 amino acids. Between the trimmed V and J ends, which lost 5 bases and 15 bases, there was a span of 17 bases. Per the germline V gene, CDR1 is SEHNR and CDR2 is FQNEAQ (reference sequence). The CDR3, as DNA: TGTGCCAGCAGCCCGCAGACACCGGCAGGGTACTTC. Translation gives CASSPQTPAGYF.

The chain has TRBV6-5 and TRBJ1-2; 7 bases are shared with TRBD1. The J segment lost 1 base and the V segment lost 7 bases, leaving 6 bases of the junction unmatched. This CDR3 has 14 residues. Germline V gene sequence: CDR1 MNHEY, CDR2 SVGAGI. The CDR3 is CASKPGGYNYGYTF. The CDR3 DNA reads as TGTGCCAGCAAACCAGGGGGATATAACTATGGCTACACCTTC.

The DNA of the CDR3 is TGTGCCAGCAGAACAGCGGGGGGCTCCTACGAGCAGTACTTC. Its translation is CASRTAGGSYEQYF. The rearrangement uses TRBV6-1 and TRBJ2-7, with TRBD2 identical over 9 bases. Trimming at V came to 6 bases and at J to 0 bases, leaving 3 bases not matched to a gene. The CDR3 spans 14 residues. The germline V gene encodes CDR1 MNHNS and CDR2 SASEGT.

About this clone itself: A much larger clone lies one base from this, so it may be a read error. The genes are TRBV6-6 and TRBJ2-6; D uncertain. CDR1 MNHNY and CDR2 SVGAGI come from the germline V gene (reference sequence). Trimming removed 4 bases at V and 0 bases at J, with 7 bases between. This CDR3 spans 15 amino acids. The CDR3 bases are TGTGCCAGCAGTTCCCACTACTCTGGGGCCAACGTCCTGACTTTC. This gives the protein CASSSHYSGANVLTF.

This clone has just a few counts. This rearrangement joins TRBV2 to TRBJ1-4; D remains ambiguous. Germline V gene data show CDR1 as SNHLY and CDR2 as FYNNEI. This CDR3 has 14 amino acids. Trimming took 2 bases from V and 4 from J, leaving 8 bases between them. CDR3 protein: CASSESGFNEKLFF. Written as DNA, the CDR3 is TGTGCCAGCAGTGAAAGCGGGTTTAATGAAAAACTGTTTTTT.

The table lists this clone with many counts. This chain uses TRBV30 with TRBJ1-2; D is uncertain. The germline V and J ends were trimmed by 2 bases and 3 bases, with 10 bases remaining between them. This CDR3 comprises 13 residues. The germline gives CDR1 GTSNPN, CDR2 SVGIG (reference sequence). Here the CDR3 DNA reads TGTGCCTGGAGTTACGGGGTTTACTATGGCTACACCTTC. It encodes CAWSYGVYYGYTF. Full variable domain (remainder filled in from reference TRBV30 and TRBJ1-2): SQTIHQWPATLVQPVGSPLSLECTVEGTSNPNLYWYRQAAGRGLQLLFYSVGIGQISSEVPQNLSASRPQDRQFILSSKKLLLSDSGFYLCAWSYGVYYGYTFGSGTRLTVV.

This chain uses TRBV4-1 with TRBJ2-7, with TRBD2 identical over 9 bases. Trimming took 4 bases from V and 0 from J; bases not matched to a gene: 1. The CDR3 totals 14 residues. Per the germline V gene, CDR1 is MGHRA and CDR2 is YSYEKL. The CDR3 loop is CASSRLADSYEQYF. CDR3 DNA: TGCGCCAGCAGCCGACTAGCGGACTCCTACGAGCAGTACTTC.